This passage covers 10 T cell receptor beta chains from one sample sequenced in a study of blood T cell repertoires in COVID-19. The repertoire was sequenced with immunoSEQ multiplex PCR; TCRdb's copy has only in-frame clones and lacks some. The sample holds about 290,000 clones, about nine tenths seen once. The sample comprised peripheral blood. These TCRs come from a woman in her twenties or thirties with COVID-19, enrolled during active disease.

V usage is TRBV10-1 and J usage is TRBJ2-3; 9 bases fit TRBD1. From germline, CDR1 is WNHNN and CDR2 SYGVQD (reference sequence). J was trimmed by 3 bases and V by 6 bases; bases with no gene match: 1. The CDR3 is 13 residues long. CDR3 region: CASSGTGTDTQYF. The CDR3 coding sequence is TGCGCCAGCAGCGGGACAGGGACAGATACGCAGTATTTT.

This clone has only a few counts. The J gene is TRBJ1-5, the V gene TRBV6-1; 9 bases map to TRBD1. Germline V gives CDR1 MNHNS, CDR2 SASEGT. Losses at the gene ends were 1 base for V and 6 bases for J; bases not matched to a gene: 1. The CDR3 spans 14 residues. The CDR3 DNA sequence: TGTGCCAGCAGTGAAGGGACAGGGGTTCAGCCCCAGCATTTT. Translation gives CASSEGTGVQPQHF.

In its sample, this clone was seen once. The V gene is TRBV10-3, the J gene TRBJ1-3, with D possibly being TRBD1 (6 bases). With 2 bases removed from V and 4 bases from J, the gap between germline ends came to 12 bases. The germline V gene has CDR1 ENHRY and CDR2 SYGVKD. The CDR3 totals 15 residues. CDR3 in amino acids: CAISETRGAGNTIYF. The CDR3 DNA reads TGTGCCATCAGTGAGACCAGGGGTGCGGGAAACACCATATATTTT.

The rearrangement uses TRBV29-1 and TRBJ1-1, with TRBD1 identical over 8 bases. Germline loops: CDR1 SQVTM, CDR2 ANQGSEA. The CDR3 covers 12 residues. Losses at the gene ends were 6 bases for V and 4 bases for J; bases not matched to a gene: 4. The CDR3 nucleotides read TGCAGCGTGACAGGGGTGGCCACTGAAGCTTTCTTT. Translation: CSVTGVATEAFF. The full variable domain, rest sourced from reference TRBV29-1 and TRBJ1-1, is SAVISQKPSRDICQRGTSLTIQCQVDSQVTMMFWYRQQPGQSLTLIATANQGSEATYESGFVIDKFPISRPNLTFSTLTVSNMSPEDSSIYLCSVTGVATEAFFGQGTRLTVV.

CDR3 sequence reads: CASSVTSGERDEQFF. The DNA of the CDR3 is TGTGCCAGCAGCGTCACTAGCGGGGAAAGGGATGAGCAGTTCTTC. The V call is TRBV3-1 (or the pseudogene TRBV3-2), the J call TRBJ2-1; TRBD2 matches at 10 bases. Germline assignment: CDR1 LGHDT and CDR2 YNNKEL (reference sequence). CDR3 size: 15 residues. The V and J ends lost 5 bases and 8 bases, in that order; junction bases with no gene match: 9.

The CDR3 spells CASSKGGPSYNEQFF. Here the CDR3 DNA reads TGTGCCAGCTCTAAGGGGGGGCCCTCTTACAATGAGCAGTTCTTC. The genes are TRBV7-2 and TRBJ2-1; D is possibly TRBD2 (7 bases). This CDR3 spans 15 amino acids. The germline CDR1 and CDR2 sequences are SGHTA and FQGNSA. The V end lost 8 bases, the J end lost 4 bases, and 18 bases lay between the germline ends.

The chain combines TRBV19 with TRBJ1-2, with unresolved D. This CDR3 spans 13 amino acids. V gave up 1 base and J gave up 5 bases, with 8 bases separating them. Germline V gene sequence: CDR1 LNHDA, CDR2 SQIVND (reference sequence). CDR3 loop: CASSIGAKYGYTF. CDR3 DNA: TGTGCCAGTAGTATAGGAGCGAAATATGGCTACACCTTC.

The CDR3 region is CASSRGQGRAYEQYF. The DNA of the CDR3 is TGTGCCAGCAGCCGGGGACAGGGAAGGGCCTACGAGCAGTACTTC. The chain is built from TRBV9 and TRBJ2-7, with TRBD1 matching over 9 bases. This CDR3 has 15 residues. V dropped 4 bases and J dropped 2; count of bases not matched to a gene: 7. Looked up from germline, CDR1 is SGDLS and CDR2 is YYNGEE.

This sequence joins TRBV2 and TRBJ1-4, with D possibly being TRBD1 (5 bases). The CDR3 length is 12 residues. Germline lookup yields CDR1 SNHLY and CDR2 FYNNEI. Trimming shortened V by 6 bases and J by 8 bases, and 10 bases separated the two germline ends. The CDR3 nucleotides are TGTGCCAGCAGCTCGGGGGGAGAAAAACTGTTTTTT. The encoded protein is CASSSGGEKLFF.

V usage is TRBV6-5 and J usage is TRBJ2-1; 12 bases fit TRBD2. Germline CDR1 is MNHEY and CDR2 is SVGAGI. Trimming took 5 bases from V and 7 from J; bases not matched to a gene: 6. The CDR3 covers 15 residues. The CDR3, as DNA: TGTGCCAGCAGTAGTCTAGCGGGGGGGGTAAATGAGCAGTTCTTC. Its protein is CASSSLAGGVNEQFF.